This T cell receptor (beta chain) was sequenced during a study of cytomegalovirus exposure and HLA in healthy donors (dated by TCRdb to about 2017). For context, the study as a whole: According to a later analysis, one platform produced both the approximately 110 validation repertoires and the 700 or so repertoires of the first cohort. The study aimed to test whether cataloging public T cell receptors could reveal signatures of past pathogen exposure. In addition to the first cohort of hundreds of subjects, a separate validation cohort of approximately 130 different subjects was used. To predict cytomegalovirus infection status, the study combined high-throughput TCR immunosequencing, statistical association of individual TCRs with disease status, and machine learning. General conclusions and limits of the study: While some public TCRs were present in many individuals, most TCR sequences turned up only very rarely across donors. In a later analysis, TCRs clustered in the first cohort were found to also tend to co-occur in the roughly 120 validation repertoires, with approximately 94% of cluster scores above 0. The classifier was reported to diagnose cytomegalovirus status with high specificity and sensitivity in both the original and validation cohorts. In the study, around 150 TCR beta chains were listed as associated with cytomegalovirus. The validation cohort had no HLA typing available for a later analysis, so co-occurrence within that cohort was assessed over all 120 or so repertoires. According to the authors, the approach could potentially be generalized to other disease states and immunological phenotypes. In vitro tests confirmed that a few of the cytomegalovirus-associated TCR beta chains recognize cytomegalovirus antigens.

Separate from the approximately 670-subject first cohort, the validation cohort of 95 to 150 subjects was the group to which the donors belonged. The library came from the immunoSEQ multiplex PCR assay. The study's processing was this. A statistical classification framework was built for diagnosing cytomegalovirus status from the catalog of TCR beta chain sequences. TCRdb retrieved this table from immuneACCESS and kept in-frame rearrangements only. Not all clones are present; in checked studies, unresolved V genes account for under half, and no reason is known for the remainder. The D gene and trimming were derived from the DNA, and the V and J assignments and clone size from that table. The sample table shows 110,000 to 150,000 clones, and roughly 93% are seen once. The biggest ten clones account for 1.8% of the sample. Remarks on this clone: It lacks a known antigen. Within one base of it there is no much larger clone, and no base qualities were kept.

The CDR3 sequence holds 16 residues, the cysteine and phenylalanine included. Of all the DNA, just the CDR3 is kept, 48 bases in frame from base 1. The V end gives up 5 bases and the J end 0 bases, leaving 6 bases in the junction not matched to a gene. CDR1 and CDR2 were assigned from the germline V gene (reference sequence) as SEHNR and FQNEAQ. Sequencing was performed on PBMCs. Here the chain combines TRBV7-9 and TRBJ2-3; 9 central nucleotides agree with TRBD2. The receptor was derived from a man aged 18 to 30 in good health and CMV-seropositive. The CDR3 region has the sequence CASSPTSGPSTDTQYF. DNA sequence: TGTGCCAGCAGCCCGACTAGCGGACCTAGCACAGATACGCAGTATTTT.